This paragraph reports one TCR beta chain. Antigen unknown. Germline V gives CDR1 MGHRA, CDR2 YSYEKL. The CDR3 totals 15 residues. The V segment lost 6 bases and the J segment 0 bases; nucleotides outside the gene matches: 4. The table came from immunoSEQ multiplex PCR; TCRdb's copy has only in-frame clones and leaves some out. Of some 1,100,000 clones in the sample, around 78% are singletons; the top ten hold 0.4% to 0.55%. The data originate from a study of shared clonotypes between healthy human individuals. Study results and limitations: It was the few donors that limited the genetic and exposure-history diversity represented.

Healthy and HIV-negative, the adult donors had no recent acute infections or vaccinations. This sequence joins TRBV4-1 and TRBJ2-2; 7 nucleotides line up with TRBD2. Sequencing was performed on memory CD4+ T cells from PBMCs. Subset described: CD45RA-negative fraction. This sequence was found in a man aged 18 to 29 in good health. Some clones in this sample may be carry-over from other donors' samples. This chain's CDR3 is CASRLAAANTGELFF. As DNA, the CDR3 is TGCGCCAGCAGGCTAGCGGCCGCGAACACCGGGGAGCTGTTTTTT.